This T cell receptor beta chain appears in the sequencing data of a study of long-term antiretroviral therapy in people with HIV. Looked up from germline, CDR1 is MNHNS and CDR2 is SASEGT. This CDR3 is 15 amino acids long. The ends were cut back, 0 bases at V and 9 bases at J, with 15 bases in the middle. Turning to this clone: Antigen: not known.

Broader study findings: Neither ART adherence, viral resistance nor therapy changes were documented. Against controls, HIV repertoires showed narrower ranges of CDR3 length. The study collected blood between the mid-2000s and the late 2010s, possibly under older ART regimens.

It was version v3.0 of the immunoSEQ assay that was run at survey level. Assay: immunoSEQ multiplex PCR; the TCRdb copy retains only in-frame clones and omits some. Of 10,000 to 15,000 clones listed, roughly three quarters are singletons. This chain connects TRBV6-1 to TRBJ2-1; D possibly uses TRBD1 or TRBD2 (5 bases each). The sample here was unsorted PBMCs, taken 0.5 years before starting antiretroviral therapy. The sequence derives from a woman in her 40s with HIV. This CDR3 is CASSEALGLASEQFF. The CDR3 DNA sequence: TGTGCCAGCAGTGAAGCCCTGGGGCTAGCAAGTGAGCAGTTCTTC.